The 8 T cell receptor beta chains reported below all come from one sample, sequenced in a study of blood T cell repertoires in COVID-19. Sequencing used immunoSEQ multiplex PCR; TCRdb keeps in-frame clones, though not all of them. The repertoire consists of 150,000 to 190,000 clones, with about 81% occurring once and the leading ten covering around 7.1%. The sample was PBMCs or T cells enriched from blood (not recorded which). The receptors were sampled from a man aged 50 to 60 who had recovered from COVID-19.

Only one count was recorded for this clone. The chain employs TRBV19 and TRBJ1-2, with D tentatively TRBD1 (5 bases). The CDR3 covers 13 residues. V was pared by 9 bases and J by 4 bases, with 15 bases between. Germline V gives CDR1 LNHDA, CDR2 SQIVND (reference sequence). The CDR3 spells CASSDSKGYGYTF. CDR3 nucleotides: TGTGCCAGCTCCGACAGTAAGGGCTATGGCTACACCTTC.

This clone occurred once. The CDR3 protein is CSVDRRGYNEQFF. CDR3 bases: TGCAGCGTTGACCGGCGGGGTTACAATGAGCAGTTCTTC. The chain carries TRBV29-1 and TRBJ2-1; D might be TRBD2 (6 bases). Trimming took off 3 bases at V and 4 bases at J, with 10 bases between the two ends. The CDR3 consists of 13 residues. Per the germline V gene, CDR1 is SQVTM and CDR2 is ANQGSEA.

This clone was seen a single time. The rearrangement links TRBV7-8 to TRBJ1-2; 11 bases are a match to TRBD1. Germline CDR1 and CDR2: SGHVS and FQNEAQ. The CDR3 sequence is 14 residues long. Trimming at V came to 3 bases and at J to 5 bases, leaving 2 bases not matched to a gene. CDR3 bases: TGTGCCAGCAGCTTCGGGACAGGGGGTTATGGCTACACCTTC. This gives the protein CASSFGTGGYGYTF.

The rearrangement joins TRBV5-4 to TRBJ1-2; 7 bases are shared with TRBD1. The CDR3 sequence is 14 residues long. V trimming: 0 bases; J trimming: 2 bases; junction bases outside the gene matches: 1. Per the germline V gene, CDR1 is SGHNT and CDR2 is YYREEE (reference sequence). The CDR3 spells CASSLADRNYGYTF. The CDR3 bases are TGTGCCAGCAGCTTGGCGGACAGGAACTATGGCTACACCTTC. The full variable domain, rest sourced from reference TRBV5-4 and TRBJ1-2, is ETGVTQSPTHLIKTRGQQVTLRCSSQSGHNTVSWYQQALGQGPQFIFQYYREEENGRGNFPPRFSGLQFPNYSSELNVNALELDDSALYLCASSLADRNYGYTFGSGTRLTVV.

V is TRBV5-6 and J is TRBJ2-2, with 8 positions matching TRBD1. V gave up 5 bases and J gave up 0 bases; unmatched junction bases: 6. The CDR3 has 16 residues. CDR1 and CDR2 (germline): SGHDT, YYEEEE. The CDR3 region is CASSSLDRANTGELFF. Written as DNA, the CDR3 is TGTGCCAGCAGTTCTTTGGACAGGGCGAACACCGGGGAGCTGTTTTTT.

The rearrangement joins TRBV30 to TRBJ1-5; D might be TRBD1 (5 bases). The V end was cut by 1 base, the J end by 6 bases, with 10 bases between. This CDR3 is built from 13 residues. Germline V gene data show CDR1 as GTSNPN and CDR2 as SVGIG (reference sequence). The CDR3 loop reads CAWSGGGGQPQHF. The DNA for the CDR3 is TGTGCCTGGAGTGGGGGGGGAGGTCAGCCCCAGCATTTT. Full variable domain (outside the CDR3, taken from reference TRBV30 and TRBJ1-5): SQTIHQWPATLVQPVGSPLSLECTVEGTSNPNLYWYRQAAGRGLQLLFYSVGIGQISSEVPQNLSASRPQDRQFILSSKKLLLSDSGFYLCAWSGGGGQPQHFGDGTRLSIL.

The chain links TRBV4-2 to TRBJ2-1, with 9 nucleotides matching TRBD1. Germline CDR1 reads LGHNA; CDR2 reads YNFKEQ. This CDR3 is 14 amino acids long. V was pared by 2 bases and J by 7 bases, with 3 bases of the junction left unmatched. CDR3 amino acids: CASSQYRGQNEQFF. The CDR3 nucleotides are TGTGCCAGCAGCCAATACAGGGGGCAAAATGAGCAGTTCTTC.

The gene calls are TRBV7-8 and TRBJ2-5; TRBD2 aligns across 11 bases. Trimming at V came to 5 bases and at J to 4 bases, leaving 9 bases not matched to a gene. Germline assignment: CDR1 SGHVS and CDR2 FQNEAQ. The CDR3 spans 16 residues. CDR3 protein: CASSTYSGGAVETQYF. CDR3 in DNA: TGTGCCAGCAGCACCTATAGCGGGGGGGCAGTAGAGACCCAGTACTTC.